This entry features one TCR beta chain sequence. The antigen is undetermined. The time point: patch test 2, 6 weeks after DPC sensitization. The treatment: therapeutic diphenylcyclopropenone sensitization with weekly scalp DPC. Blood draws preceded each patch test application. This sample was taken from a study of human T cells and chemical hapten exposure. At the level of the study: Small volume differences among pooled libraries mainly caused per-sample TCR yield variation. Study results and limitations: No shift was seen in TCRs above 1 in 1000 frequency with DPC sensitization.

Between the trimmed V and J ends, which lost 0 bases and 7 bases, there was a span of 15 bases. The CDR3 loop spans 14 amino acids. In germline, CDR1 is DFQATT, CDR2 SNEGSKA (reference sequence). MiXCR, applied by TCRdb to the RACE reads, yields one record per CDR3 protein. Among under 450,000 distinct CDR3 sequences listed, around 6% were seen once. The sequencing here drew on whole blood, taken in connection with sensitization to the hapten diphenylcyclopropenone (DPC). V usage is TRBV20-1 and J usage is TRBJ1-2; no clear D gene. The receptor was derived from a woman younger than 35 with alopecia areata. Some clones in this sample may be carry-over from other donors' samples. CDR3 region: CSAREASNGGGYTF. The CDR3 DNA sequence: TGCAGTGCTAGAGAGGCGTCTAATGGAGGTGGCTACACCTTC.